A single sample is the source of the 11 T cell receptor beta chains below, sequenced in a study of cytomegalovirus exposure and HLA in healthy donors. Vbeta (60) and Jbeta (13) primers were used in the PCR. Here immunoSEQ multiplex PCR was the method, and the copy in TCRdb shows in-frame clones only, minus some. This repertoire shows about 110,000 clones, 81% found once; its top ten account for around 2.4%. The sample consisted of PBMCs. The receptors were sampled from a man aged 25-45 years in good health and CMV-seronegative.

The V call is TRBV7-6, the J call TRBJ2-5; tentative D call: TRBD1 (6 bases). The V and J ends lost 5 bases and 1 base respectively, with 20 bases between them. Looked up from germline, CDR1 is SGHVS and CDR2 is FNYEAQ. The CDR3 is made up of 17 amino acids. The CDR3 is CASSPALLGASQETQYF. Written as DNA, the CDR3 is TGTGCCAGCAGCCCCGCCTTGTTGGGGGCAAGCCAAGAGACCCAGTACTTC.

The chain joins TRBV10-2 to TRBJ2-1; 7 nucleotides agree with TRBD2. Germline V CDR1 and CDR2: WSHSY, SAAADI. CDR3 length: 15 residues. CDR3: CAGGGSESSYNEQFF. The CDR3 DNA reads as TGCGCAGGCGGGGGTAGCGAGAGCTCCTACAATGAGCAGTTCTTC.

The genes are TRBV5-1 and TRBJ2-4, with TRBD2 matching over 8 bases. After removal of 7 bases from V and 8 bases from J, the junction contained 11 bases not matched to a gene. The CDR3 is made up of 14 amino acids. Per germline, CDR1 SGHRS and CDR2 YFSETQ. CDR3 nucleotide sequence: TGCGCCAGCGGCCCGGGGGGGGGCCAGGACATTCAGTACTTC. Translation gives CASGPGGGQDIQYF.

In its sample, this clone was seen a few times. This chain joins TRBV5-1 and TRBJ1-5; TRBD1 matches at 7 bases. Germline V CDR1 and CDR2: SGHRS, YFSETQ. The length of the CDR3 is 14 residues. Germline trimming cut 4 bases from V and 4 bases from J; bases unmatched to any gene: 5. Here the CDR3 DNA reads TGCGCCAGCAGCGAGGGACAGATTAATCAGCCCCAGCATTTT. It codes for CASSEGQINQPQHF.

CDR3 coding DNA: TGCGCCAGCAGACGCGGACAGGGGCCATCCACCGGGGAGCTGTTTTTT. It specifies CASRRGQGPSTGELFF. J is TRBJ2-2 and V is TRBV4-1, with 9 bases identical to TRBD1. The CDR3 is 16 residues long. CDR1 is MGHRA, CDR2 YSYEKL, per germline. J lost 4 bases, V lost 6 bases, and 9 bases had no gene match.

The chain is built from TRBV18 and TRBJ2-1; 9 nucleotides align to TRBD2. The junction had 5 bases not matched to a gene; V was cut back by 1 base and J by 4 bases. This CDR3 region has 16 residues. Germline lookup yields CDR1 KGHSH and CDR2 LQKENI. The CDR3 nucleotides read TGTGCCAGCTCACCACGTTCAAGCGGGGGGTACAATGAGCAGTTCTTC. As protein: CASSPRSSGGYNEQFF.

CDR3 loop: CASSESQGYNEQFF. Here the CDR3 DNA reads TGCGCCAGCAGTGAGTCGCAGGGTTACAATGAGCAGTTCTTC. V usage is TRBV10-1 and J usage is TRBJ2-1; weak D call: TRBD1 (5 bases). V shed 0 bases and J shed 4 bases, with 7 bases lying between them. This CDR3 has 14 residues. Germline V lookup: CDR1 WNHNN, CDR2 SYGVQD (reference sequence).

This clone has just one count. The rearrangement joins TRBV5-1 to TRBJ2-7, with TRBD1 identical over 9 bases. The CDR3 covers 14 residues. In germline, CDR1 is SGHRS, CDR2 YFSETQ. The V segment lost 4 bases and the J segment 2 bases; nucleotides outside the gene matches: 4. The CDR3, as DNA: TGCGCCAGCAGCCCGACAGGGGGACCCTACGAGCAGTACTTC. This translates into CASSPTGGPYEQYF.

The chain has TRBV30 and TRBJ2-7; 11 bases align to TRBD2. V lost 3 bases, J lost 4 bases, and 8 bases stayed unmatched. CDR1 and CDR2 (germline): GTSNPN, SVGIG (reference sequence). This CDR3 region has 15 residues. The CDR3 DNA reads TGTGCCTGGAGGCCCGGGACTAGCGGAGGGTACGAGCAGTACTTC. Residues: CAWRPGTSGGYEQYF.

This clone was counted once. The chain joins TRBV9 to TRBJ2-3; 9 positions agree with TRBD1. The CDR3 consists of 14 residues. Germline assignment: CDR1 SGDLS and CDR2 YYNGEE. Unmatched junction bases numbered 4, after V lost 4 bases and J lost 4 bases. CDR3 bases: TGTGCCAGCAGCCTGGGGACAGGGTCAGATACGCAGTATTTT. Its protein product is CASSLGTGSDTQYF. Combining the CDR3 with reference TRBV9 and TRBJ2-3 gives the whole variable domain DSGVTQTPKHLITATGQRVTLRCSPRSGDLSVYWYQQSLDQGLQFLIQYYNGEERAKGNILERFSAQQFPDLHSELNLSSLELGDSALYFCASSLGTGSDTQYFGPGTRLTVL.

The chain couples TRBV29-1 to TRBJ2-5, with TRBD1 identical over 12 bases. There are 15 residues in the CDR3. Germline values: CDR1 SQVTM, CDR2 ANQGSEA. V was clipped by 4 bases and J by 5 bases; unmatched bases: 8. The DNA of the CDR3 is TGCAGCGTTGCTAGGGACAGGGGGCTCTTGGAGACCCAGTACTTC. Protein: CSVARDRGLLETQYF.